This T cell receptor beta chain emerged from a study of PD-1 blockade in classical Hodgkin lymphoma. Study-level background: Treatment was intravenous nivolumab, 3 mg/kg every 2 weeks, until progression. Broader study findings: Patients with an early start, nivolumab under 1 year after ASCT, were excluded. Before treatment, complete responders showed about the same diversity as newly diagnosed patients.

The repertoire was sequenced with immunoSEQ multiplex PCR; TCRdb's copy has only in-frame clones and lacks some. The sample gives 98,000 or so clones, roughly nine tenths of which show up once; just under 20% is in the top ten. Relapse was seen in all patients after autologous stem cell transplantation, and brentuximab vedotin exposure was variable. Best responses were complete response, partial response or progressive disease. Of note for this clone: Its antigen is currently unknown.

The sample was peripheral blood mononuclear cells (PBMCs), taken before the second cycle of nivolumab. The sequence was obtained from a human donor with classical Hodgkin lymphoma.

This CDR3 is CASSLEGGYNSPLHF. The CDR3 DNA reads TGTGCCAGCAGTTTAGAAGGTGGATATAATTCACCCCTCCACTTT. This chain connects TRBV27 to TRBJ1-6; D gene uncertain. This CDR3 contains 15 residues. Germline assignment: CDR1 MNHEY and CDR2 SMNVEV (reference sequence). V lost 2 bases and J lost 4, with 9 bases in between.